A single sample gave rise to the 14 T cell receptor beta chains below, sequenced in a study of cytomegalovirus exposure and HLA in healthy donors. Vbeta (60) and Jbeta (13) primers were used in the PCR. The repertoire was sequenced with immunoSEQ multiplex PCR; TCRdb's copy has only in-frame clones and lacks some. This sample yields some 180,000 clones, of which more than 70% are seen a single time; approximately 1.7% belongs to the top ten. The sample taken for sequencing was PBMCs. Every receptor here comes from a middle-aged man in good health and CMV-seropositive.

Here the CDR3 DNA reads TGCGCCAGCAGCTTGTTAGACACTGGCTATGGCTACACCTTC. Translated, it gives CASSLLDTGYGYTF. This rearrangement joins TRBV5-1 to TRBJ1-2; D remains unclear. In germline, CDR1 is SGHRS, CDR2 YFSETQ. V lost 1 base, J lost 4 bases, and 11 bases lay in between. This CDR3 is built from 14 residues.

The CDR3 DNA reads as TGTGCCAGCAGAAGTCTAGCGGTTGTGGAGACCCAGTACTTC. Its protein is CASRSLAVVETQYF. The chain uses TRBV2 and TRBJ2-5; 7 bases fit TRBD2. The CDR3 extends over 14 amino acids. Germline V gene data show CDR1 as SNHLY and CDR2 as FYNNEI. The V and J ends lost 6 bases and 5 bases, in that order; junction bases with no gene match: 9.

The V call is TRBV6-5, the J call TRBJ1-2; TRBD1 might be the D (5 bases). CDR1 MNHEY and CDR2 SVGAGI come from the germline V gene. The CDR3 runs to 14 residues. The ends were cut back, 6 bases at V and 0 bases at J, with 11 bases in the middle. The CDR3 here is CASRVGHTNYGYTF. The CDR3 bases are TGTGCCAGCAGGGTAGGACACACTAACTATGGCTACACCTTC.

The chain recombines TRBV13 with TRBJ2-7; TRBD2 matches at 11 bases. V shed 2 bases, J shed 5 bases, and the junction held 5 bases outside the gene matches. The length of the CDR3 is 15 residues. Germline lookup yields CDR1 PRHDT and CDR2 FYEKMQ (reference sequence). The CDR3 nucleotides are TGTGCCAGCAGCTTATACACTAGCGGGAGAGACGAGCAGTACTTC. It encodes CASSLYTSGRDEQYF.

The genes are TRBV6-1 and TRBJ1-3; weak D call: TRBD1 (6 bases). The V gene lost 5 bases and the J gene lost 0 bases, with 11 bases spanning the gap. This CDR3 contains 15 residues. Germline values: CDR1 MNHNS, CDR2 SASEGT. The DNA of the CDR3 is TGTGCCAGCAGTAGGGGGAGTCTCTCTGGAAACACCATATATTTT. Translation: CASSRGSLSGNTIYF.

The chain has TRBV6-5 and TRBJ2-6; D is unclear. V dropped 8 bases and J dropped 0 bases, with 11 bases sitting between them. Germline CDR1 reads MNHEY; CDR2 reads SVGAGI. This CDR3 region has 15 residues. CDR3 in amino acids: CASRKSGSGANVLTF. The CDR3 nucleotides read TGTGCCAGCCGAAAGTCGGGCTCTGGGGCCAACGTCCTGACTTTC.

The CDR3 nucleotides are TGTGCCAGCAGCTTGGACAGATACTATGGCTACACCTTC. Its translation: CASSLDRYYGYTF. The rearrangement joins TRBV5-8 to TRBJ1-2; no definite D call. CDR1 and CDR2 (germline): SGHTS, YDEGEE. V lost 0 bases to trimming and J lost 3 bases, with 6 bases between them. The CDR3 sequence is 13 residues long.

This clone was found a few times. Additional DNA sequences in this sample encode the identical CDR3. The CDR3 bases are TGCGCCAGCAGCTGGGGACAGGGCAGCTACGAGCAGTACTTC. The encoded protein is CASSWGQGSYEQYF. The rearrangement uses TRBV5-1 and TRBJ2-7, with TRBD1 matching over 9 bases. Germline V gives CDR1 SGHRS, CDR2 YFSETQ. With V trimmed by 3 bases and J by 3 bases, 4 bases remained unmatched. The CDR3 extends over 14 amino acids.

This clone appeared once. The chain is built from TRBV9 and TRBJ1-4; 9 nucleotides line up with TRBD1. Germline V gene lookup returns CDR1 SGDLS and CDR2 YYNGEE. CDR3 size: 19 residues. V was clipped by 3 bases and J by 5 bases; unmatched bases: 17. The CDR3: CASSARQGGLGGRNEKLFF. In DNA, the CDR3 is TGTGCCAGCAGCGCCCGACAGGGGGGTCTGGGAGGGAGGAATGAAAAACTGTTTTTT.

The CDR3 loop reads CASSYAGSNQPQHF. The CDR3 DNA sequence: TGTGCCAGCAGTTACGCGGGATCCAATCAGCCCCAGCATTTT. The chain uses TRBV6-6 and TRBJ1-5; the D is unclear. This CDR3 region has 14 residues. Trimming stripped 2 bases from V and 3 bases from J, with 8 bases between. Germline V CDR1 and CDR2: MNHNY, SVGAGI (reference sequence).

The chain has TRBV2 and TRBJ1-1; D is ambiguous. CDR1 and CDR2 (germline): SNHLY, FYNNEI. The CDR3 runs to 15 residues. Trimming removed 1 base from V and 0 bases from J, with 9 bases in between. Here the CDR3 reads CASSEGRFMNTEAFF. CDR3 bases: TGTGCCAGCAGTGAAGGGAGGTTTATGAACACTGAAGCTTTCTTT.

The V gene is TRBV18, the J gene TRBJ1-1, with D possibly matching TRBD1 (6 bases). Germline CDR1 and CDR2: KGHSH and LQKENI. This CDR3 has 13 residues. Deletions cut 2 bases from V and 11 bases from J, with 15 bases between. CDR3 nucleotides: TGTGCCAGCTCACCATCCGGGGGGCGCTTGGCTTTCTTT. Translation: CASSPSGGRLAFF.

The chain links TRBV19 to TRBJ2-1; 7 nucleotides match TRBD1. Germline-derived CDR1 and CDR2 are LNHDA and SQIVND (reference sequence). The V segment lost 8 bases and the J segment 4 bases; nucleotides outside the gene matches: 5. The CDR3 totals 13 residues. The CDR3 bases are TGTGCCAGTCGGCAGGGGGTGTACAATGAGCAGTTCTTC. Its translation is CASRQGVYNEQFF.

This chain connects TRBV4-3 to TRBJ2-1, with D perhaps TRBD1 (6 bases). Trimming took off 4 bases at V and 1 base at J, with 17 bases between the two ends. Looked up from germline, CDR1 is LGHNA and CDR2 is YSLEER. This CDR3 is built from 17 residues. For the CDR3, the DNA is TGCGCCAGCAGCCCTAATCGGTGGGGGCGATCCTACAATGAGCAGTTCTTC. This gives the protein CASSPNRWGRSYNEQFF.